The clone carrying this TCR beta chain was observed once. Its target is unknown. This sample stems from a study of cytomegalovirus exposure and HLA in healthy donors. General study points: According to the study, roughly 160 TCR beta chains were cytomegalovirus-associated. According to reports, the classifier identified cytomegalovirus status with high specificity and sensitivity.

Germline assignment: CDR1 SNHLY and CDR2 FYNNEI. The length of the CDR3 is 15 residues. Trimming left V 5 bases short and J 1 base short, with 12 bases between. In the PCR, 60 Vbeta and 13 Jbeta primers were used. Measured with immunoSEQ multiplex PCR; TCRdb has only the in-frame clones, and not every one. The sample shows under 130,000 clones, around two thirds of them seen only once. This chain links TRBV2 with TRBJ1-5; D might be TRBD1 (5 bases). The sequencing sample was made of PBMCs. The clonotype comes from a man aged 25-40 years in good health and CMV-seropositive. CDR3 coding DNA: TGTGCCAGCAGTAGTCAGGGTGTAAGCAATCAGCCCCAGCATTTT. This gives the protein CASSSQGVSNQPQHF. Drawing the rest from reference TRBV2 and TRBJ1-5, the complete variable domain is EPEVTQTPSHQVTQMGQEVILRCVPISNHLYFYWYRQILGQKVEFLVSFYNNEISEKSEIFDDQFSVERPDGSNFTLKIRSTKLEDSAMYFCASSSQGVSNQPQHFGDGTRLSIL.